The 14 T cell receptor beta chains below come from one sample, sequenced in a study of T cell repertoires in ileal Crohn's disease. Time point: neoterminal ileum biopsy at postoperative endoscopy, about 6 months after surgery. Data came from immunoSEQ multiplex PCR; TCRdb stores just in-frame clones and leaves some out. The table records 250 to 350 clones, around 90% of them present only once. Sequenced: ileal tissue. Receptors originate from an adult with Crohn's disease.

The chain links TRBV5-1 to TRBJ2-5; TRBD1 might be the D (6 bases). CDR1 is SGHRS and CDR2 is YFSETQ in the germline V gene. The V end was cut by 0 bases, the J end by 1 base, with 13 bases between. The CDR3 runs to 16 residues. The CDR3: CASSLAGTRGQETQYF. The CDR3 bases are TGCGCCAGCAGCTTGGCCGGGACAAGGGGCCAAGAGACCCAGTACTTC.

The chain has TRBV7-6 and TRBJ2-2; 9 bases line up with TRBD1. There are 21 residues in the CDR3. J lost 2 bases, V lost 1 base, and 17 bases had no gene match. Looked up from germline, CDR1 is SGHVS and CDR2 is FNYEAQ. The CDR3 coding sequence is TGTGCCAGCAGCTTAGGTCCCCTAAGGACAGGGGATATCGGAAACACCGGGGAGCTGTTTTTT. Protein: CASSLGPLRTGDIGNTGELFF.

The CDR3 DNA sequence: TGTGCCAGCAGCCAAGAGGAAGGCGGCTCTGGAAACACCATATATTTT. This encodes CASSQEEGGSGNTIYF. The rearrangement joins TRBV4-2 to TRBJ1-3, with unresolved D. The V gene lost 0 bases and the J gene lost 0 bases, with 9 bases spanning the gap. The CDR3 runs to 16 residues. CDR1 is LGHNA and CDR2 is YNFKEQ in the germline V gene.

The V gene is TRBV10-1, the J gene TRBJ2-2; D not certain. Between the trimmed V and J ends, which lost 6 bases and 2 bases, there was a span of 10 bases. The germline V gene encodes CDR1 WNHNN and CDR2 SYGVQD (reference sequence). The CDR3 length is 14 residues. CDR3 nucleotides: TGCGCCAGCAGAAAAAACAGAAACACCGGGGAGCTGTTTTTT. This sequence encodes CASRKNRNTGELFF.

This chain connects TRBV7-9 to TRBJ2-7; D is perhaps TRBD2 (7 bases). Germline loops: CDR1 SEHNR, CDR2 FQNEAQ (reference sequence). The ends were cut back, 3 bases at V and 2 bases at J, with 11 bases in the middle. CDR3 length: 14 amino acids. The CDR3 nucleotides are TGTGCCAGCAGCTTCGGGGGGCAAACCTACGAGCAGTACTTC. It specifies CASSFGGQTYEQYF.

The CDR3, as DNA: TGCGCCAGCAGCCAGGACAGAATTAACTATGGCTACACCTTC. Its protein is CASSQDRINYGYTF. The rearrangement links TRBV5-1 to TRBJ1-2, with a weak D call TRBD1 (6 bases). V was trimmed by 4 bases and J by 1 base, leaving 11 bases between them. CDR1 is SGHRS, CDR2 YFSETQ, per germline. This CDR3 has 14 amino acids.

Comment on this clone: Other nucleotide sequences in the sample specify the same CDR3. The chain links TRBV9 to TRBJ2-1; 8 bases line up with TRBD2. V lost 1 base and J lost 8; bases outside the gene matches: 5. Germline V gene sequence: CDR1 SGDLS, CDR2 YYNGEE. This CDR3 spans 14 amino acids. CDR3 residues: CASSVSGGVYEQFF. The CDR3 DNA reads TGTGCCAGCAGCGTAAGCGGGGGCGTATATGAGCAGTTCTTC.

The J gene is TRBJ1-2, the V gene TRBV27; D remains unclear. The ends were cut back, 8 bases at V and 3 bases at J, with 16 bases in the middle. The CDR3 has 14 residues. The germline CDR1 and CDR2 sequences are MNHEY and SMNVEV (reference sequence). The CDR3 is CASSMRGLDYGYTF. The CDR3 DNA is TGTGCCAGCTCAATGAGAGGCCTTGACTATGGCTACACCTTC.

This clone was seen once. The genes are TRBV6-1 and TRBJ1-2, with 7 bases that match TRBD1. Germline lookup yields CDR1 MNHNS and CDR2 SASEGT. The J segment lost 6 bases and the V segment lost 3 bases, leaving 10 bases of the junction unmatched. This CDR3 contains 15 residues. As DNA, the CDR3 is TGTGCCAGCAGTGACCTCTCGGACAGGCTGGATGGCTACACCTTC. Encoded protein: CASSDLSDRLDGYTF.

The chain couples TRBV7-8 to TRBJ1-2; 11 nucleotides align to TRBD1. The germline gives CDR1 SGHVS, CDR2 FQNEAQ. The CDR3 consists of 14 residues. With 4 bases clipped from V and 8 bases from J, the junction kept 6 bases outside the gene matches. The CDR3, as DNA: TGTGCCAGCAGCTGGACAGGGGGCAATGGAGGCTACACCTTC. Its protein is CASSWTGGNGGYTF.

J is TRBJ2-1 and V is TRBV2; 13 bases are a match to TRBD2. The CDR3 sequence is 16 residues long. Germline CDR1 reads SNHLY; CDR2 reads FYNNEI. V lost 6 bases to trimming and J lost 5 bases; unmatched junction nucleotides: 7. The DNA of the CDR3 is TGTGCCAGCAGGCCCCCGGGACTAGCGGGACACAATGAGCAGTTCTTC. Protein: CASRPPGLAGHNEQFF.

This rearrangement joins TRBV4-2 to TRBJ2-5; D is unclear. The V end was cut by 0 bases, the J end by 1 base, with 9 bases between. The germline CDR1 and CDR2 sequences are LGHNA and YNFKEQ. The CDR3 has 15 residues. DNA for the CDR3: TGTGCCAGCAGCCAAGATTGGTTGAGCCAAGAGACCCAGTACTTC. It yields the protein CASSQDWLSQETQYF.

This clone has just a few counts. This chain links TRBV9 with TRBJ1-2; 8 bases fit TRBD1. Germline values: CDR1 SGDLS, CDR2 YYNGEE. Losses at the gene ends were 3 bases for V and 2 bases for J; bases not matched to a gene: 6. The CDR3 totals 15 residues. The CDR3 is CASSARTGKNYGYTF. DNA of the CDR3: TGTGCCAGCAGCGCCAGGACAGGGAAGAACTATGGCTACACCTTC.

This sequence joins TRBV4-2 and TRBJ2-5, with 8 positions matching TRBD2. Trimming at V came to 4 bases and at J to 5 bases, leaving 15 bases not matched to a gene. This CDR3 is 17 amino acids long. Germline CDR1 and CDR2: LGHNA and YNFKEQ. The CDR3 spells CASSPRTGGLERETQYF. CDR3 bases: TGTGCCAGCAGCCCGAGGACGGGGGGGCTGGAGCGGGAGACCCAGTACTTC.